This passage covers 15 T cell receptor beta chains from one sample sequenced in a study of shared clonotypes between healthy human individuals. Sequencing used immunoSEQ multiplex PCR; TCRdb keeps in-frame clones, though not all of them. The table includes about 330,000 clones, around 72% detected once. What was sequenced was memory CD4+ T cells sorted from blood. Described subset: CD45RA-negative fraction. The origin of the receptors is a man aged 25 to 40 in good health.

The chain is built from TRBV28 and TRBJ1-4; 11 nucleotides align to TRBD1. Germline V gene lookup returns CDR1 MDHEN and CDR2 SYDVKM. The CDR3 is 19 amino acids. Trimming cost V 5 bases and J 2 bases; bases outside gene matches: 13. The CDR3 loop reads CASSRPGTGGIGTNEKLFF. DNA for the CDR3: TGTGCCAGCAGTAGACCCGGGACAGGGGGAATTGGGACTAATGAAAAACTGTTTTTT.

This chain joins TRBV7-9 and TRBJ2-7; D is perhaps TRBD2 (5 bases). V lost 2 bases, J lost 7 bases, and 18 bases lay in between. The CDR3 consists of 15 residues. CDR1 is SEHNR, CDR2 FQNEAQ, per germline (reference sequence). CDR3 sequence: CASSLKPDSTGEQYF. DNA of the CDR3: TGTGCCAGCAGCTTAAAGCCAGACTCGACGGGAGAGCAGTACTTC. The full variable domain, its missing parts supplied by reference TRBV7-9 and TRBJ2-7, is DTGVSQNPRHKITKRGQNVTFRCDPISEHNRLYWYRQTLGQGPEFLTYFQNEAQLEKSRLLSDRFSAERPKGSFSTLEIQRTEQGDSAMYLCASSLKPDSTGEQYFGPGTRLTVT.

The rearrangement joins TRBV18 to TRBJ1-5; 7 positions match TRBD1. Germline CDR1 reads KGHSH; CDR2 reads LQKENI. This CDR3 region has 15 residues. Trimming removed 6 bases from V and 4 bases from J; junction bases left unmatched: 9. CDR3 in DNA: TGTGCCAGCTCCGTCCGGGACAGCTTTAATCAGCCCCAGCATTTT. This translates into CASSVRDSFNQPQHF.

V is TRBV5-1 and J is TRBJ1-2; TRBD1 is a possible D gene (6 bases). This CDR3 has 15 residues. Germline CDR1 and CDR2: SGHRS and YFSETQ. Deletions cut 2 bases from V and 6 bases from J, with 17 bases between. CDR3 DNA: TGCGCCAGCAGCTTTGCAGGCGCACCAGGGGATGGCTACACCTTC. Its translation: CASSFAGAPGDGYTF.

The chain links TRBV4-3 to TRBJ2-7, with D perhaps matching TRBD2 (5 bases). The CDR3 length is 16 residues. CDR1 and CDR2 (germline): LGHNA, YSLEER. V dropped 2 bases and J dropped 4 bases, with 18 bases sitting between them. CDR3 amino acids: CASSQHGHPSGYEQYF. CDR3 sequence (DNA): TGCGCCAGCAGCCAACATGGTCACCCGAGCGGTTACGAGCAGTACTTC.

The chain carries TRBV11-3 and TRBJ2-7, with 7 bases that match TRBD1. The V segment lost 5 bases and the J segment 3 bases; nucleotides outside the gene matches: 4. Germline lookup yields CDR1 SGHNT and CDR2 YENEEA. This CDR3 region has 13 residues. The CDR3 loop reads CASSAAGGYEQYF. CDR3 in DNA: TGTGCCAGCAGCGCCGCAGGGGGCTACGAGCAGTACTTC.

Ten or more counts support this clone. The chain couples TRBV6-5 to TRBJ1-1, with D possibly being TRBD1 (5 bases). Per the germline V gene, CDR1 is MNHEY and CDR2 is SVGAGI. The CDR3 consists of 12 residues. V lost 7 bases to trimming and J lost 5 bases, with 11 bases between them. CDR3: CASTSGGTEAFF. The CDR3 DNA reads TGTGCCAGCACTTCCGGGGGTACTGAAGCTTTCTTT.

The J gene is TRBJ1-2, the V gene TRBV27, with D tentatively TRBD1 (6 bases). Germline V gives CDR1 MNHEY, CDR2 SMNVEV (reference sequence). This CDR3 spans 18 amino acids. V was shortened by 6 bases and J by 2 bases, with 25 bases between the two germline ends. CDR3 protein: CASSRRQDGSERNYGYTF. The CDR3 nucleotides are TGTGCCAGCAGCCGCCGACAGGACGGTTCCGAAAGAAACTATGGCTACACCTTC.

Here the CDR3 reads CAWNMGGNTEAFF. As DNA, the CDR3 is TGTGCCTGGAACATGGGCGGGAACACTGAAGCTTTCTTT. The rearrangement uses TRBV30 and TRBJ1-1; no reliable D call. Between the trimmed V and J ends, which lost 4 bases and 1 base, there was a span of 10 bases. The germline CDR1 and CDR2 sequences are GTSNPN and SVGIG (reference sequence). CDR3 length: 13 amino acids.

At least ten counts were recorded for this clone. This chain links TRBV7-2 with TRBJ2-3, with 7 nucleotides matching TRBD1. In germline, CDR1 is SGHTA, CDR2 FQGNSA. This CDR3 comprises 14 residues. With V trimmed by 4 bases and J by 3 bases, 4 bases remained unmatched. This CDR3 is CASSSTGLTDTQYF. The CDR3 nucleotides are TGTGCCAGCAGCTCGACAGGGTTAACAGATACGCAGTATTTT.

This clone was counted ten times or more. The V and J genes are TRBV15 and TRBJ2-1; D possibly corresponds to TRBD2 (5 bases). The CDR3 covers 14 residues. Germline V CDR1 and CDR2: LNHNV, YYDKDF (reference sequence). The ends were cut back, 1 base at V and 6 bases at J, with 10 bases in the middle. For the CDR3, the DNA is TGTGCCACCAGCAGAGGGACTCTTAGCAATGAGCAGTTCTTC. Translated: CATSRGTLSNEQFF.

This clone was counted only a few times. This chain joins TRBV7-2 and TRBJ2-3; D is unclear. V was cut by 6 bases and J by 0 bases, with 7 bases left in between. There are 13 residues in the CDR3. Looked up from germline, CDR1 is SGHTA and CDR2 is FQGNSA. CDR3 amino acids: CASSYGSTDTQYF. The CDR3 DNA sequence: TGTGCCAGCAGTTATGGAAGCACAGATACGCAGTATTTT. Based on the CDR3 plus reference TRBV7-2 and TRBJ2-3, the full variable domain is GAGVSQSPSNKVTEKGKDVELRCDPISGHTALYWYRQSLGQGLEFLIYFQGNSAPDKSGLPSDRFSAERTGGSVSTLTIQRTQQEDSAVYLCASSYGSTDTQYFGPGTRLTVL.

The chain is built from TRBV5-1 and TRBJ2-7; D not certain. The CDR3 spans 15 residues. The V and J ends lost 4 bases and 0 bases respectively, with 14 bases between them. Germline V lookup: CDR1 SGHRS, CDR2 YFSETQ. CDR3 sequence reads: CASSHYYSSSYEQYF. The DNA for the CDR3 is TGCGCCAGCAGCCACTACTATTCGAGCTCCTACGAGCAGTACTTC.

The chain uses TRBV5-1 and TRBJ2-7; D remains ambiguous. The CDR3 totals 16 residues. Between the trimmed V and J ends, which lost 0 bases and 2 bases, there was a span of 15 bases. Germline loops: CDR1 SGHRS, CDR2 YFSETQ. CDR3 sequence reads: CASSLAVGPAPYEQYF. CDR3 sequence (DNA): TGCGCCAGCAGCTTGGCCGTTGGCCCAGCCCCCTACGAGCAGTACTTC.

V is TRBV2 and J is TRBJ2-7, with unresolved D. Per germline, CDR1 SNHLY and CDR2 FYNNEI. The length of the CDR3 is 13 residues. V lost 5 bases and J lost 6, with 14 bases in between. The CDR3 coding sequence is TGTGCCAGCAGTCTTAGGGCCCAAGGCGAGCAGTACTTC. This gives the protein CASSLRAQGEQYF.